This TCR beta chain was sequenced during a study of blood T cell repertoires in COVID-19 (TCRdb year 2020). For the study in its entirety: Samples covering the acute and convalescent phases of COVID-19 were provided by collaborators in the United States, Italy and Spain. The material from the prospective study consisted of cDNA or gDNA derived from T cells, B-cell-depleted T cells, or PBMCs. The dataset comprised deeply sampled blood TCRbeta repertoires from subjects exposed to, actively infected with, or recovered from COVID-19. The repertoires were released in a freely available public database meant as a resource for research on the immune response to SARS-CoV-2. The samples were drawn from two sources: the first 160 participants of the ongoing ImmuneRACE study, and over 950 subjects contributed by 6 global collaborators. The sample metadata nearly always contained a de-identified subject ID, COVID-19 status, age in years and sex. HLA class I and class II types, where available, came from metadata supplied by the sample provider rather than from assay-based typing. Here is what the overall study found, with its caveats: The amount of clinical and demographic metadata varied by source and participant and was provided uncurated.

The collaborating institutions used their own protocols to collect whole blood in K2EDTA tubes. Collaborator samples were shipped for TCRbeta analysis as frozen whole blood, isolated PBMCs, or DNA extracted from either sample type. TCRbeta CDR3 regions were amplified from genomic DNA by means of the immunoSEQ Assay, a bias-controlled multiplex PCR. In the authors' own workflow: Nucleated cell counts per sample were estimated from amplification of reference gene primers within the assay. Sequence reads were collapsed and filtered to measure the absolute abundance of every unique TCRbeta CDR3 rearrangement. For each sample, productive Simpson clonality was calculated as the square root of Simpson's diversity index across productive rearrangements. TCRdb re-hosts the immuneACCESS table, in-frame sequences only. Its copies lack some clones; in the studies checked, an unresolved V gene accounts for under half of them, and the cause for the rest is not known. That table supplies the V and J calls and clone size; D and trimming were determined from the DNA. The sample records 25,000 to 30,000 clones, around 91% of which are singletons. Jointly, the top ten make up around 1.7% of the sample.

As regards this clone: Its antigen remains undetermined. Base qualities are not provided; no much larger clone lies one nucleotide away.

V loses 2 bases of germline sequence and J loses 0 bases, and the interval between the two ends is 11 bases. CDR1 and CDR2 are drawn from the germline V gene: MNHEY, SVGEGT. Its CDR3 holds 15 amino acids, cysteine through phenylalanine. The entry retains the CDR3 DNA only, 45 bases that are in frame from base 1. The sequence was collected from a woman aged 55-70 years with active COVID-19. The source material was peripheral blood. The chain is made from TRBV6-2 or TRBV6-3 and TRBJ2-7; the best D guess is TRBD2, with 5 bases matching. CDR3 reads: CASSYRGLSSYEQYF. The DNA reads TGTGCCAGCAGTTACAGAGGACTGAGCTCCTACGAGCAGTACTTC.